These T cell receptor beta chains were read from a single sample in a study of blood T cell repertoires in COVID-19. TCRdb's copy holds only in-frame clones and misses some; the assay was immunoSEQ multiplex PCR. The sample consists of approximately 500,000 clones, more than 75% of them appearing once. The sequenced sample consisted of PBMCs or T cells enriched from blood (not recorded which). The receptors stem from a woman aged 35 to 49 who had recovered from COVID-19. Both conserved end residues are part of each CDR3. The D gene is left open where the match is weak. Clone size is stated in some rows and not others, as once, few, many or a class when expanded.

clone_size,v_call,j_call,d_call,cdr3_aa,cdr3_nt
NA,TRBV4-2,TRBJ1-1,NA,CASRGNPNLNTEAFF,TGTGCCAGCCGGGGTAACCCAAACTTGAACACTGAAGCTTTCTTT
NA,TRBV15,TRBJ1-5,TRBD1,CATSRGPRGNYQPQHF,TGTGCCACCAGCAGAGGCCCCAGGGGGAACTATCAGCCCCAGCATTTT
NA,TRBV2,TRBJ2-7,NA,CASSQAGAYEQYF,TGTGCCAGCAGTCAGGCAGGGGCCTACGAGCAGTACTTC
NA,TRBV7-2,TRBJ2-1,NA,CASSVRDISSYNEQFF,TGTGCCAGCAGCGTAAGAGACATTAGCTCCTACAATGAGCAGTTCTTC
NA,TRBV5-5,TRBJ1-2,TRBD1,CASSFRQTGDTLDGYTF,TGTGCCAGCAGCTTCCGGCAGACAGGGGACACTCTCGATGGCTACACCTTC
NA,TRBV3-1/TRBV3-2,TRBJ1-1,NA,CASSRSQGYTEAFF,TGTGCCAGCAGCCGATCCCAGGGTTACACTGAAGCTTTCTTT
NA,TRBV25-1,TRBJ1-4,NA,CASSGTQGVPGTNEKLFF,TGTGCCAGCAGTGGGACCCAAGGGGTTCCTGGGACTAATGAAAAACTGTTTTTT
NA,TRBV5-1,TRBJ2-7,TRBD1,CASSVRGPLYEQYF,TGCGCCAGCAGCGTCAGGGGGCCCCTCTACGAGCAGTACTTC
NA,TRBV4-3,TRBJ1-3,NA,CASSQGSGVSGNTIYF,TGCGCCAGCAGCCAAGGATCCGGGGTCTCTGGAAACACCATATATTTT
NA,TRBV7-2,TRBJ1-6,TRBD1,CASSLSSGGSNSPLHF,TGTGCCAGCAGCTTGAGCTCAGGGGGAAGTAATTCACCCCTCCACTTT
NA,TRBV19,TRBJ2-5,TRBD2,CASSTPRLAGETQYF,TGTGCCAGTAGTACCCCCCGACTAGCGGGAGAGACCCAGTACTTC
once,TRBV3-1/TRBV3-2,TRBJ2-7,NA,CASSQDRLSYEQYF,TGTGCCAGCAGCCAAGATAGACTCTCCTACGAGCAGTACTTC
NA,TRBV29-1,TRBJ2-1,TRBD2,CSVVGLAGGRNEQFF,TGCAGCGTTGTTGGACTAGCGGGAGGACGGAATGAGCAGTTCTTC
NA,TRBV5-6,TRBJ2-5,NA,CASSKRDFQETQYF,TGTGCCAGCAGTAAAAGGGACTTCCAAGAGACCCAGTACTTC
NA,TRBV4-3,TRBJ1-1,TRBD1,CASRYRQGDTEAFF,TGCGCCAGCAGATACCGACAGGGGGACACTGAAGCTTTCTTT
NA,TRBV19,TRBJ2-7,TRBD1,CASSLRDRYDEQYF,TGTGCCAGTAGTCTCCGGGACAGATATGACGAGCAGTACTTC
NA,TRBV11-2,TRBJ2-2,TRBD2,CASSFPGTSRTGELFF,TGTGCCAGCAGCTTCCCCGGGACTAGTCGTACCGGGGAGCTGTTTTTT
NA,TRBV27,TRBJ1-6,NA,CASSLSTPTASYNSPLHF,TGTGCCAGCAGTTTATCAACCCCGACAGCATCCTATAATTCACCCCTCCACTTT
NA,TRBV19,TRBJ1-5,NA,CASTLRESNQPQHF,TGTGCCAGTACCCTGAGGGAAAGCAATCAGCCCCAGCATTTT
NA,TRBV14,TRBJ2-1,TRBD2,CASSQVSGRGQFF,TGTGCCAGCAGCCAAGTTTCCGGGAGGGGGCAGTTCTTC
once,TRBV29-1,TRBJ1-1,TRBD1,CSVQTRTGVTEAFF,TGCAGCGTCCAAACCCGGACAGGGGTTACTGAAGCTTTCTTT
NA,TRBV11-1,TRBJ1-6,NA,CASSFEMDSPLHF,TGTGCCAGCAGCTTTGAGATGGATTCACCCCTCCACTTT
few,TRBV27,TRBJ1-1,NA,CASSLWWRDGEAFF,TGTGCCAGCAGTTTATGGTGGAGGGACGGCGAGGCTTTCTTT
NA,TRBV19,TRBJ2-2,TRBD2,CAISGSGSSTGELFF,TGTGCCATCTCAGGGAGCGGGAGTAGCACCGGGGAGCTGTTTTTT
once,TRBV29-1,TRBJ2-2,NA,CSVIRGLGGELFF,TGCAGCGTTATAAGGGGTCTGGGCGGGGAGCTGTTTTTT
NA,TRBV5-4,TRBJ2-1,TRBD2,CASSDGAGGWDEQFF,TGTGCCAGCAGCGACGGAGCGGGAGGATGGGATGAGCAGTTCTTC
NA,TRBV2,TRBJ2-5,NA,CASLRLDRVQETQYF,TGTGCCAGCCTCCGACTCGATCGGGTCCAAGAGACCCAGTACTTC
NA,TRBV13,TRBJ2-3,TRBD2,CASSFWTSGTDTQYF,TGTGCCAGCAGCTTCTGGACTAGCGGCACAGATACGCAGTATTTT
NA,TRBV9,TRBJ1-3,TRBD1,CASGYGTGGTGNTIYF,TGTGCCAGCGGATACGGGACAGGGGGAACCGGAAACACCATATATTTT
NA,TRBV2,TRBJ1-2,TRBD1,CASSEALRDSVNYGYTF,TGTGCCAGCAGTGAAGCGCTTCGGGACAGCGTAAACTATGGCTACACCTTC
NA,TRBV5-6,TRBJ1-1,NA,CASSLSPGMNTEAFF,TGTGCCAGCAGCTTGTCCCCGGGGATGAACACTGAAGCTTTCTTT
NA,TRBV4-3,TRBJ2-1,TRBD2,CASSQVRLAGDNEQFF,TGCGCCAGCAGCCAAGTGAGACTAGCGGGAGACAATGAGCAGTTCTTC
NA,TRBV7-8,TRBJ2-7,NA,CASRERASYEQYF,TGTGCCAGCCGGGAGAGGGCCTCCTACGAGCAGTACTTC
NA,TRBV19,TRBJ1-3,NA,CASSLARGANGWSPRDTIYF,TGTGCCAGTTCACTGGCCCGGGGGGCAAATGGCTGGAGCCCCCGGGACACCATATATTTT
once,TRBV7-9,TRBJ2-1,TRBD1,CASSLRHRGEQFF,TGTGCCAGCAGCTTAAGACACAGGGGTGAGCAGTTCTTC
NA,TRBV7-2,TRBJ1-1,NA,CASSLVLWNTEAFF,TGTGCCAGCAGCTTAGTACTGTGGAACACTGAAGCTTTCTTT
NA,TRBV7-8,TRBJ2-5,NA,CASSLANPGRETQYF,TGTGCCAGCAGCTTAGCGAATCCAGGCAGGGAGACCCAGTACTTC
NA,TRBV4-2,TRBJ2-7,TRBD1,CASSQEGDRAYEQYF,TGTGCCAGCAGCCAAGAAGGGGACAGGGCCTACGAGCAGTACTTC
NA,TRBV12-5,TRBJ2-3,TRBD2,CASGSKREWTSTDTQYF,TGTGCTAGTGGTTCCAAGCGGGAGTGGACTAGCACAGATACGCAGTATTTT
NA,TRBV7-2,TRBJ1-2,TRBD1,CASSVGTGVPANYGYTF,TGTGCCAGCAGTGTTGGGACAGGGGTTCCTGCTAACTATGGCTACACCTTC
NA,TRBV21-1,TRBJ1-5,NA,CASSLTGGLLDQPQHF,TGTGCCAGCAGCTTAACAGGGGGCTTGCTGGATCAGCCCCAGCATTTT
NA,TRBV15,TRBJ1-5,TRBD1,CATSSRFDLGGQHF,TGTGCCACCAGCAGCCGTTTTGACCTAGGGGGCCAACATTTT
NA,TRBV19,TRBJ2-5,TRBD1,CASSIGGGGLQETQYF,TGTGCCAGTAGTATAGGAGGGGGCGGGTTACAAGAGACCCAGTACTTC
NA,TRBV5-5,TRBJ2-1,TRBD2,CASSTSGTTSYNEQFF,TGTGCCAGCAGCACCTCGGGGACTACCTCCTACAATGAGCAGTTCTTC
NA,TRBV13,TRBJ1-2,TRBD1,CASSLALGQGVFGYTF,TGTGCCAGCAGCTTAGCCCTCGGACAGGGAGTGTTTGGCTACACCTTC
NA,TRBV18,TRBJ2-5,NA,CASSPGTIQETQYF,TGTGCCAGCTCACCAGGCACAATTCAAGAGACCCAGTACTTC
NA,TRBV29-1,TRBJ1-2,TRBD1,CSVTTGTATNYGYTF,TGCAGCGTTACAACCGGGACAGCCACTAACTATGGCTACACCTTC
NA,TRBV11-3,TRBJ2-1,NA,CASSFVKRSNEQFF,TGTGCCAGCAGCTTCGTCAAGCGGTCCAATGAGCAGTTCTTC
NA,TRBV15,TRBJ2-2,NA,CATSRVTGANTGELFF,TGTGCCACCAGCAGAGTTACGGGGGCGAACACCGGGGAGCTGTTTTTT
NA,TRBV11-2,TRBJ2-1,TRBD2,CASREPGLAETYNEQFF,TGTGCCAGCAGGGAACCGGGACTAGCGGAGACCTACAATGAGCAGTTCTTC
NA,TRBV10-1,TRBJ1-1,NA,CASSEFHARGITFF,TGCGCCAGCAGTGAGTTTCACGCACGGGGAATCACTTTCTTT